Following are 18 T cell receptor beta chains from one sample sequenced in a study of pediatric ulcerative colitis. Repertoires were generated with immunoSEQ multiplex PCR, while TCRdb's copy carries only in-frame clones and drops some. The sample lists 55,000 to 80,000 clones; about 80% were seen once. The sample taken for sequencing was blood. These receptors all come from a boy younger than 18 with moderate ulcerative colitis.

The CDR3 here is CASSSPGVNTEAFF. CDR3 sequence (DNA): TGTGCCAGCAGCTCCCCGGGGGTGAACACTGAAGCTTTCTTT. The rearrangement links TRBV7-6 to TRBJ1-1; possibly TRBD1 for D (5 bases). The CDR3 has 14 residues. The germline CDR1 and CDR2 sequences are SGHVS and FNYEAQ. Trimming removed 4 bases at V and 0 bases at J, with 9 bases between.

This chain links TRBV19 with TRBJ2-7; 14 nucleotides line up with TRBD2. The V segment lost 5 bases and the J segment 2 bases; nucleotides outside the gene matches: 2. The CDR3 extends over 15 amino acids. Germline CDR1 LNHDA, CDR2 SQIVND (reference sequence). CDR3 nucleotide sequence: TGTGCCAGTAGTCGGGGACTAGCGGGAGCCTACGAGCAGTACTTC. Amino acid sequence: CASSRGLAGAYEQYF.

This chain links TRBV19 with TRBJ1-3; TRBD1 matches 7 bases. Per germline, CDR1 LNHDA and CDR2 SQIVND (reference sequence). With V trimmed by 5 bases and J by 0 bases, 4 bases remained unmatched. The CDR3 loop spans 15 amino acids. The CDR3 sequence: CASSSHRGSGNTIYF. CDR3 DNA sequence: TGTGCCAGTAGTTCTCACAGGGGCTCTGGAAACACCATATATTTT.

This chain uses TRBV30 with TRBJ1-2; D is unclear. CDR1 is GTSNPN and CDR2 is SVGIG in the germline V gene (reference sequence). The CDR3 covers 12 residues. Between the trimmed V and J ends, which lost 3 bases and 6 bases, there was a span of 11 bases. The CDR3 bases are TGTGCCTGGAGAGGCCGCGGAGATGGCTACACCTTC. Translated, it gives CAWRGRGDGYTF.

The chain carries TRBV7-9 and TRBJ1-2; D might be TRBD1 (5 bases). Germline V gene lookup returns CDR1 SEHNR and CDR2 FQNEAQ (reference sequence). The CDR3 spans 15 residues. Between the trimmed V and J ends, which lost 5 bases and 0 bases, there was a span of 13 bases. CDR3 in amino acids: CASSHGGKANYGYTF. The CDR3 DNA reads TGTGCCAGCAGCCACGGGGGGAAAGCTAACTATGGCTACACCTTC.

The V call is TRBV5-4, the J call TRBJ1-1; D is perhaps TRBD1 (5 bases). Germline CDR1 and CDR2: SGHNT and YYREEE (reference sequence). The CDR3 covers 16 residues. V lost 4 bases, J lost 1 base, and 17 bases lay in between. The CDR3 coding sequence is TGTGCCAGCAGCCGCGTACAGGTTTCAGCGAACACTGAAGCTTTCTTT. Its translation is CASSRVQVSANTEAFF. The variable domain in full, with the rest retrieved from reference TRBV5-4 and TRBJ1-1, is ETGVTQSPTHLIKTRGQQVTLRCSSQSGHNTVSWYQQALGQGPQFIFQYYREEENGRGNFPPRFSGLQFPNYSSELNVNALELDDSALYLCASSRVQVSANTEAFFGQGTRLTVV.

The chain links TRBV27 to TRBJ1-1, with 7 bases aligning to TRBD1. Germline CDR1 is MNHEY and CDR2 is SMNVEV (reference sequence). Trimming cost V 8 bases and J 5 bases; bases outside gene matches: 11. This CDR3 has 14 residues. As DNA, the CDR3 is TGTGCCAGCGATTATAGACAGGGTAGGACTGAAGCTTTCTTT. Protein: CASDYRQGRTEAFF.

The chain has TRBV7-2 and TRBJ1-2; D is unclear. The CDR3 has 14 residues. Germline V gene sequence: CDR1 SGHTA, CDR2 FQGNSA. The germline V and J ends were trimmed by 0 bases and 2 bases, with 7 bases remaining between them. CDR3 sequence (DNA): TGTGCCAGCAGCTTAGCTCCAGAGAACTATGGCTACACCTTC. This encodes CASSLAPENYGYTF.

The chain uses TRBV18 and TRBJ1-2; D is undetermined. Germline V CDR1 and CDR2: KGHSH, LQKENI. The CDR3 has 14 amino acids. V was shortened by 0 bases and J by 4 bases, with 9 bases between the two germline ends. The CDR3 is CASSPPGVGYGYTF. The DNA for the CDR3 is TGTGCCAGCTCACCACCCGGGGTCGGCTATGGCTACACCTTC. The whole variable domain, filled in from reference TRBV18 and TRBJ1-2, reads NAGVMQNPRHLVRRRGQEARLRCSPMKGHSHVYWYRQLPEEGLKFMVYLQKENIIDESGMPKERFSAEFPKEGPSILRIQQVVRGDSAAYFCASSPPGVGYGYTFGSGTRLTVV.

The CDR3 nucleotides read TGTGCCAGCAGCAAGGGGGCGGGAGCGGTAGGCGAGCAGTACTTC. As protein: CASSKGAGAVGEQYF. The chain links TRBV7-9 to TRBJ2-7; D tentatively fits TRBD1 or TRBD2 (7 bases each). With 5 bases removed from V and 6 bases from J, the gap between germline ends came to 20 bases. In germline, CDR1 is SEHNR, CDR2 FQNEAQ (reference sequence). This CDR3 region has 15 residues.

This clone is a singleton in its sample. The CDR3 nucleotides are TGTGCCAGCAGCGTAGGGGGGCGGGGTACGCCCTACGAGCAGTACTTC. It encodes CASSVGGRGTPYEQYF. The genes are TRBV9 and TRBJ2-7, with D perhaps given as TRBD1 or TRBD2 (6 bases each). The CDR3 has 16 residues. Germline V gives CDR1 SGDLS, CDR2 YYNGEE. V gave up 0 bases and J gave up 2 bases, with 15 bases separating them.

The chain joins TRBV7-9 to TRBJ2-7; either TRBD1 or TRBD2 may supply D (7 bases each). Trimming shortened V by 7 bases and J by 0 bases, and 22 bases separated the two germline ends. The CDR3 consists of 17 residues. Germline CDR1 and CDR2: SEHNR and FQNEAQ (reference sequence). This CDR3 reads CASIPREAGTASYEQYF. The CDR3 DNA is TGTGCCAGCATCCCCCGGGAGGCGGGGACAGCCTCCTACGAGCAGTACTTC.

The CDR3 protein is CASSTRGGTEAFF. The DNA for the CDR3 is TGTGCCAGCAGCACCAGAGGGGGAACTGAAGCTTTCTTT. The V call is TRBV7-8, the J call TRBJ1-1; D is perhaps TRBD1 (6 bases). The CDR3 loop spans 13 amino acids. The germline V and J ends were trimmed by 5 bases and 5 bases, with 12 bases remaining between them. Germline-derived CDR1 and CDR2 are SGHVS and FQNEAQ.

This rearrangement joins TRBV21-1 to TRBJ1-2. TRBV21-1 is shown as a pseudogene. The CDR3 is 20 residues long. The CDR3 region is CASSKNCIGRGRIRGYGYTF. The CDR3 nucleotides are TGTGCCAGCAGCAAAAATTGCATCGGCCGAGGGCGAATTCGTGGCTATGGCTACACCTTC.

The gene calls are TRBV15 and TRBJ1-3; D gene uncertain. V shed 3 bases and J shed 0 bases, with 9 bases lying between them. This CDR3 is built from 15 residues. Germline CDR1 reads LNHNV; CDR2 reads YYDKDF (reference sequence). The CDR3 loop is CATSRSLSSGNTIYF. The DNA for the CDR3 is TGTGCCACCAGCAGGTCCCTGAGCTCTGGAAACACCATATATTTT.

The chain is built from TRBV30 and TRBJ1-1; 7 bases are a match to TRBD1. V shed 3 bases and J 1 base; nucleotides not matched to a gene: 5. This CDR3 contains 14 residues. Germline V gene sequence: CDR1 GTSNPN, CDR2 SVGIG (reference sequence). The CDR3 loop is CAWRNRGKNTEAFF. CDR3 coding DNA: TGTGCCTGGAGGAACAGGGGAAAGAACACTGAAGCTTTCTTT.

V is TRBV25-1 and J is TRBJ1-2; D gene uncertain. V was shortened by 8 bases and J by 4 bases, with 17 bases between the two germline ends. The length of the CDR3 is 14 residues. Germline values: CDR1 MGHDK, CDR2 SYGVNS. The CDR3 nucleotides read TGTGCCAGCTCCGACCCCTTGAGCGCCTATGGCTACACCTTC. Its translation: CASSDPLSAYGYTF.

The table lists this clone with a few counts. The chain has TRBV2 and TRBJ1-1; D might be TRBD1 (5 bases). Looked up from germline, CDR1 is SNHLY and CDR2 is FYNNEI. The CDR3 is 14 amino acids. The V and J ends lost 9 bases and 2 bases respectively, with 16 bases between them. The CDR3 nucleotides read TGTGCCAGGCCCAAAACCCAGGGTAACACTGAAGCTTTCTTT. It encodes CARPKTQGNTEAFF. Full variable domain (outside the CDR3, taken from reference TRBV2 and TRBJ1-1): EPEVTQTPSHQVTQMGQEVILRCVPISNHLYFYWYRQILGQKVEFLVSFYNNEISEKSEIFDDQFSVERPDGSNFTLKIRSTKLEDSAMYFCARPKTQGNTEAFFGQGTRLTVV.